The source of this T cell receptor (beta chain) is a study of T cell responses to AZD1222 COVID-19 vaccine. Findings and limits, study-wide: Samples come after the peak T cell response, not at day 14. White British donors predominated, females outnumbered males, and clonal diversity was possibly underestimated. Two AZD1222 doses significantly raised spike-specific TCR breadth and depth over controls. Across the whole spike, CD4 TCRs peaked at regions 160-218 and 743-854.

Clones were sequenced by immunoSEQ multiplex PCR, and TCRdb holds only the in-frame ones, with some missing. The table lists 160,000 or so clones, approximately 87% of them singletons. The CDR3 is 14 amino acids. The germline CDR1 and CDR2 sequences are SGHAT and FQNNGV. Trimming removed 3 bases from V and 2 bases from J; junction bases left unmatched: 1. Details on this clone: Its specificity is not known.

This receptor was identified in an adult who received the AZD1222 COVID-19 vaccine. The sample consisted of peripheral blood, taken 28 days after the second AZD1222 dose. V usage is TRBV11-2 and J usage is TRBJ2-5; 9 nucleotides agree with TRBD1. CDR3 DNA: TGTGCCAGCAGCTTGACAGGGGGTCAAGAGACCCAGTACTTC. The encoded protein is CASSLTGGQETQYF.